This entry is about one TCR beta chain. This entry belongs to a study of control samples from healthy donors and cancer patients. Trimming took 6 bases from V and 2 from J, leaving 9 bases between them. Germline V gene sequence: CDR1 MNHEY, CDR2 SVGAGI. This CDR3 spans 13 amino acids. Produced via immunoSEQ multiplex PCR; TCRdb's table is partial and in-frame only. The repertoire consists of roughly 70,000 clones, with over 75% occurring once and the leading ten covering approximately 30%. The sample taken for sequencing was blood. The sequence came from a man between 45 and 60 years old in good health. The rearrangement joins TRBV6-5 to TRBJ2-3; possibly TRBD1 for D (5 bases). The CDR3 bases are TGTGCCAGCAGGCTTGGACACACAGATACGCAGTATTTT. Translation: CASRLGHTDTQYF.